Listed here is a single T cell receptor beta chain. This sample was included in a study of T cell changes during pregnancy in multiple sclerosis. The method was immunoSEQ multiplex PCR; TCRdb's version includes in-frame clones alone and lacks a portion of them. The sample lists approximately 94,000 clones; roughly 90% were seen once. CDR3 length: 14 residues. The germline CDR1 and CDR2 sequences are LNHDA and SQIVND (reference sequence). Trimming took 6 bases from V and 3 from J, leaving 15 bases between them. The material was peripheral blood, obtained after pregnancy. The sequence was collected from a female donor with multiple sclerosis, enrolled in a pregnancy study. This chain connects TRBV19 to TRBJ2-7; D possibly corresponds to TRBD1 (5 bases). CDR3 coding DNA: TGTGCCAGTAGCAAAGCGCAGGGCAGCTACGAGCAGTACTTC. Encoded protein: CASSKAQGSYEQYF. The variable domain in full, with the rest retrieved from reference TRBV19 and TRBJ2-7, is DGGITQSPKYLFRKEGQNVTLSCEQNLNHDAMYWYRQDPGQGLRLIYYSQIVNDFQKGDIAEGYSVSREKKESFPLTVTSAQKNPTAFYLCASSKAQGSYEQYFGPGTRLTVT.